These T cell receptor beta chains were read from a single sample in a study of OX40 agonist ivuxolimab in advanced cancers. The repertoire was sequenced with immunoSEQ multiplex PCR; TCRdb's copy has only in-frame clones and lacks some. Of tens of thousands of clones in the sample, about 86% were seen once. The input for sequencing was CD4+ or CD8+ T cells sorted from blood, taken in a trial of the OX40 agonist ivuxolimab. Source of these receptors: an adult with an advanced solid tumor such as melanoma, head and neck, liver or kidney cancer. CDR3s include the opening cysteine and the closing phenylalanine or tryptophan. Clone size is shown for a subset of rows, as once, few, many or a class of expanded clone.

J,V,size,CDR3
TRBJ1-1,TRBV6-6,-,CASSKHAGTMNTEAFF
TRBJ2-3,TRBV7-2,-,CASSASGGSTDTQYF
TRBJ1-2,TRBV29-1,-,CSGWGQPENSYGYTF
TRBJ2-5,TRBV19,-,CASSRTGRSGVYQETQYF
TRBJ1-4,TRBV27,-,CASSEVACLLVDNEKLFF
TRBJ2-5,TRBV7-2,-,CAGTPGGVRQETQYF
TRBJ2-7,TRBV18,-,CASSIGTAMAEQYF
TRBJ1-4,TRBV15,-,CATSPSDANRGEKLFF
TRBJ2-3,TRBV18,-,CASSDQANTQYF
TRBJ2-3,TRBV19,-,CASSLRAEGDTQYF
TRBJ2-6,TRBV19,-,CASKRFASGANVLTF
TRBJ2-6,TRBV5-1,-,CASSLRTAGAWGSNVLTF
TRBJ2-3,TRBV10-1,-,CASTARPADTQYF
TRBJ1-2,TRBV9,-,CASSVDPGGGDYGYTF
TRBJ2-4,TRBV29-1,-,CSVEDRRGGNLAKNIQYF
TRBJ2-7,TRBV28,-,CASSGGRSSYEQYF
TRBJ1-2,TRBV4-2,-,CASSQGTGATYGYTF
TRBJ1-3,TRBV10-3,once,CAIKQGSGNTIYF
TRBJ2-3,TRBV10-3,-,CAISPSQGFGASTDTQYF
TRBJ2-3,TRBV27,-,CASGLYLTGQPNTQYF
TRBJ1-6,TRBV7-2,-,CASRVRGSPSNSPLHF
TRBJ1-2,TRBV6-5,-,CASSTPGSTNYGYTF
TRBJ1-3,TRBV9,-,CASSSLAGGTGNTIYF
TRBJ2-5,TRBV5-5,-,CASSLEGRQETQYF
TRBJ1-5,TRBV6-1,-,CASSEGVEGNQPQHF
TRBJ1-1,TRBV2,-,CASSEEGVRAFF
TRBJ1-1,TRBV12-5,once,CASGLIGSHTEAFF
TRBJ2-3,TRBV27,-,CASSLVIASAHTQYF
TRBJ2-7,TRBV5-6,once,CASSFGTGGREQYF
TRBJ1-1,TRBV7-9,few,CASSLYVTEAFF
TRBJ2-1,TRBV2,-,CASKIQGMLGEQFF
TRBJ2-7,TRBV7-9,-,CASSLGRDRGKSYEQYF
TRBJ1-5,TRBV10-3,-,CAISEPKGQGINQPQHF
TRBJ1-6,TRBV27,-,CASSPQYRGRSPLHF
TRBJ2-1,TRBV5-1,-,CASSLGDSRRHEQFF
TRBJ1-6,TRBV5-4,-,CASSLARGNLGSYNSPLHF
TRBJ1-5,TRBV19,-,CASSLDGDQPQHF
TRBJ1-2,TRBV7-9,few,CASAPGWSYGYTF
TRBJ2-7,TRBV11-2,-,CASRGPGQSYEQYF
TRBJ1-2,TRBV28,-,CASSTRDGYGYTF
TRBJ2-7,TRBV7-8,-,CASSLQGGEQYF
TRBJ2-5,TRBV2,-,CASSVWGGQETQYF
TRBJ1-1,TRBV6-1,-,CASSELGVGLAFF